This T cell receptor beta chain was sequenced in a study of TIL therapy for anti-PD-1-resistant metastatic lung cancer. Looking at the study overall: By whole-exome sequencing, median non-synonymous tumor mutation burden was over 1.2 mutations per megabase. Whole-study results and caveats: TIL clonotype persistence in blood showed no apparent association with response.

Germline V gives CDR1 MDHEN, CDR2 SYDVKM. The CDR3 totals 12 residues. V dropped 3 bases and J dropped 6 bases, with 9 bases sitting between them. Time point described: pre-treatment sample, taken before nivolumab and TIL therapy. Adults with stage 4 NSCLC were enrolled in a phase I trial. To note about this clone: Its antigen is undetermined.

The immunoSEQ assay was v3. Survey-level samples got 2 million or so read pairs; deep-level samples got about 5-6.5 million. Some clones are missing from TCRdb's copy, which holds only in-frame ones; the method was immunoSEQ multiplex PCR. The sample holds tens of thousands of clones, 80% to 90% seen once. This TCR was recovered from a person aged 25 to 79 with non-small cell lung cancer. Sequenced material: blood, taken at baseline. V usage is TRBV28 and J usage is TRBJ2-7; TRBD2 might be the D (6 bases). In DNA form, the CDR3 reads TGTGCCAGCAGTTTGCAGGGAGGCGAGCAGTACTTC. Its protein product is CASSLQGGEQYF. Supplemented by reference TRBV28 and TRBJ2-7, the full variable domain reads DVKVTQSSRYLVKRTGEKVFLECVQDMDHENMFWYRQDPGLGLRLIYFSYDVKMKEKGDIPEGYSVSREKKERFSLILESASTNQTSMYLCASSLQGGEQYFGPGTRLTVT.